One and the same sample provided the 19 T cell receptor beta chains below, sequenced in a study of T cells after yellow fever vaccination (dated by TCRdb to the late 2010s). Libraries were constructed by 5' RACE. Data came from an Illumina NovaSeq 6000. Using fastp trimming at Q25 and MiXCR clonotype assembly, TCRdb reanalyzed the public sequencing data and kept in-frame beta chains. CDR3 protein sequences are deduplicated, and each keeps its most common genes and DNA. The sample profile shows 340,000 or so distinct CDR3 sequences; under 15% of them were found once. Around 3% of the sample lies in the top ten. This specimen's treatment or condition label, per the study, means: live attenuated yellow fever vaccine strain. Specimen: CD4+ T cells sorted from PBMCs, collected 15 days after the yellow fever booster vaccination. These receptors all come from a man younger than 35 who received the YFV17D yellow fever vaccine.

This clonotype was picked up a small number of times. The chain is built from TRBV5-4 and TRBJ2-3; 7 nucleotides line up with TRBD1. CDR1 is SGHNT and CDR2 is YYREEE in the germline V gene (reference sequence). With 4 bases clipped from V and 4 bases from J, the junction kept 6 bases outside the gene matches. This CDR3 comprises 14 residues. CDR3 residues: CASSQQGSADTQYF. The CDR3 nucleotides are TGTGCCAGCAGCCAACAGGGGTCCGCAGATACGCAGTATTTT.

This clonotype was seen only a few times. The rearrangement uses TRBV27 and TRBJ1-5, with D perhaps TRBD1 (5 bases). Germline assignment: CDR1 MNHEY and CDR2 SMNVEV (reference sequence). This CDR3 is built from 15 residues. The ends were cut back, 3 bases at V and 3 bases at J, with 12 bases in the middle. The CDR3, as DNA: TGTGCCAGCAGTTTGGGGACCGGTTACAATCAGCCCCAGCATTTT. This translates into CASSLGTGYNQPQHF.

The chain uses TRBV6-5 and TRBJ2-3; a possible D gene is TRBD1 (5 bases). CDR1 is MNHEY, CDR2 SVGAGI, per germline. The CDR3 is made up of 15 amino acids. V was pared by 3 bases and J by 5 bases, with 15 bases between. The CDR3 sequence is CASSYWGGRGDTQYF. CDR3 nucleotide sequence: TGTGCCAGCAGTTATTGGGGCGGAAGGGGAGATACGCAGTATTTT.

This clonotype appeared a few times. The chain is built from TRBV5-1 and TRBJ2-3; TRBD1 matches 9 bases. Germline V CDR1 and CDR2: SGHRS, YFSETQ. The CDR3 sequence is 18 residues long. Trimming at V came to 0 bases and at J to 2 bases, leaving 10 bases not matched to a gene. The CDR3 DNA is TGCGCCAGCAGCTTGGGGACAGGGGCCTACGGAGACACAGATACGCAGTATTTT. Its translation: CASSLGTGAYGDTDTQYF. Full variable domain (rest looked up from reference TRBV5-1 and TRBJ2-3): KAGVTQTPRYLIKTRGQQVTLSCSPISGHRSVSWYQQTPGQGLQFLFEYFSETQRNKGNFPGRFSGRQFSNSRSEMNVSTLELGDSALYLCASSLGTGAYGDTDTQYFGPGTRLTVL.

The V gene is TRBV5-8, the J gene TRBJ1-2; D gene uncertain. V lost 0 bases and J 13 bases, leaving 10 bases between the germline ends. This CDR3 region has 11 residues. Germline CDR1 is SGHTS and CDR2 is YDEGEE. As DNA, the CDR3 is TGTGCCAGCAGCTTGGTTTGGGCGGGCACCTTC. It translates to CASSLVWAGTF.

This clonotype was counted ten times or more. The J gene is TRBJ1-4, the V gene TRBV7-7, with D hard to call. From germline, CDR1 is SSHAT and CDR2 FNYEAQ (reference sequence). This CDR3 has 13 residues. V shed 2 bases and J shed 5 bases, with 6 bases lying between them. The CDR3 loop is CASSLYQNEKLFF. The CDR3 DNA is TGTGCCAGCAGCTTATACCAGAATGAAAAACTGTTTTTT.

This rearrangement joins TRBV12-3 or TRBV12-4 to TRBJ1-1; maybe TRBD1 (5 bases). V was clipped by 4 bases and J by 1 base, with 10 bases between them. This CDR3 has 14 amino acids. CDR3 amino acids: CASSSTGRNTEAFF. DNA of the CDR3: TGTGCCAGCAGTTCTACAGGAAGGAACACTGAAGCTTTCTTT.

This clonotype has just a few counts. The chain carries TRBV5-1 and TRBJ1-1, with D perhaps matching TRBD1 (5 bases). CDR1 is SGHRS and CDR2 is YFSETQ in the germline V gene. Trimming shortened V by 0 bases and J by 5 bases, and 26 bases separated the two germline ends. The CDR3 sequence is 19 residues long. The chain's CDR3 is CASSLVITGGNSEGTEAFF. The DNA for the CDR3 is TGCGCCAGCAGCTTGGTCATTACGGGGGGGAACAGTGAGGGAACTGAAGCTTTCTTT.

J is TRBJ2-3 and V is TRBV20-1, with 8 nucleotides matching TRBD1. Trimming removed 4 bases from V and 6 bases from J; junction bases left unmatched: 9. Germline V lookup: CDR1 DFQATT, CDR2 SNEGSKA (reference sequence). The CDR3 length is 14 residues. The CDR3 sequence: CSAIVTGGSDTQYF. The CDR3 DNA is TGCAGTGCTATCGTTACAGGGGGTTCGGATACGCAGTATTTT.

There are a few counts of this clonotype. The chain has TRBV3-1 and TRBJ1-5, with D unresolved. The germline V and J ends were trimmed by 1 base and 7 bases, with 8 bases remaining between them. Germline-derived CDR1 and CDR2 are LGHDT and YNNKEL (reference sequence). The CDR3 extends over 13 amino acids. As DNA, the CDR3 is TGTGCCAGCAGCCAAGCTCCGGGGCAGCCCCAGCATTTT. Translated: CASSQAPGQPQHF.

This clonotype was recorded a few times. Here the CDR3 reads CASSEKLAGAPQYF. CDR3 nucleotide sequence: TGTGCCAGCAGTGAAAAGCTAGCGGGGGCCCCGCAGTATTTT. The chain recombines TRBV2 with TRBJ2-3; the match to TRBD2 covers 10 bases. CDR1 and CDR2 (germline): SNHLY, FYNNEI. The CDR3 sequence is 14 residues long. V was pared by 2 bases and J by 10 bases, with 6 bases of the junction left unmatched. The full variable domain, completed using reference TRBV2 and TRBJ2-3, is EPEVTQTPSHQVTQMGQEVILRCVPISNHLYFYWYRQILGQKVEFLVSFYNNEISEKSEIFDDQFSVERPDGSNFTLKIRSTKLEDSAMYFCASSEKLAGAPQYFGPGTRLTVL.

The V gene is TRBV4-3, the J gene TRBJ2-5; 7 bases fit TRBD1. The trim removed 3 bases at V and 5 bases at J, leaving 12 bases unmatched. The CDR3 covers 16 residues. Germline V lookup: CDR1 LGHNA, CDR2 YSLEER. DNA of the CDR3: TGCGCCAGCAGCCAGAACACAGGGGCGGCATGGGAGACCCAGTACTTC. Its protein product is CASSQNTGAAWETQYF.

This chain joins TRBV6-5 and TRBJ1-1; D is undetermined. Germline V gene data show CDR1 as MNHEY and CDR2 as SVGAGI. This CDR3 region has 17 residues. V was trimmed by 5 bases and J by 0 bases, leaving 19 bases between them. CDR3 region: CASSPRVHGGLNTEAFF. CDR3 in DNA: TGTGCCAGCAGTCCCCGGGTCCACGGAGGATTGAACACTGAAGCTTTCTTT.

The chain employs TRBV5-1 and TRBJ2-7, with TRBD1 as a possible D gene (6 bases). Germline V CDR1 and CDR2: SGHRS, YFSETQ. V lost 5 bases to trimming and J lost 1 base, with 16 bases between them. The CDR3 totals 15 residues. DNA of the CDR3: TGCGCCAGCAGTTTCACCGGGACACAATCCTACGAGCAGTACTTC. It is translated as CASSFTGTQSYEQYF. The variable domain in full, with the rest retrieved from reference TRBV5-1 and TRBJ2-7, is KAGVTQTPRYLIKTRGQQVTLSCSPISGHRSVSWYQQTPGQGLQFLFEYFSETQRNKGNFPGRFSGRQFSNSRSEMNVSTLELGDSALYLCASSFTGTQSYEQYFGPGTRLTVT.

A single count supports this clonotype. CDR3 residues: CASSDTPRRGGPYEQYV. The CDR3 DNA is TGTGCCAGCAGTGACACCCCGCGGCGGGGGGGCCCCTACGAGCAGTACGTC. This sequence joins TRBV6-4 and TRBJ2-7; 9 bases are shared with TRBD2. The V gene end was trimmed by 2 bases and the J gene end by 2 bases; junction bases not matched to a gene: 10. CDR1 and CDR2 from the germline V gene are MRHNA and SNTAGT. The CDR3 consists of 17 residues.

The rearrangement joins TRBV7-2 to TRBJ2-7; tentative D call: TRBD2 (5 bases). V was trimmed by 3 bases and J by 2 bases, leaving 11 bases between them. The germline gives CDR1 SGHTA, CDR2 FQGNSA. This CDR3 is 14 amino acids long. The CDR3 loop reads CASSFLPGTYEQYF. CDR3 bases: TGTGCCAGCAGCTTCCTACCGGGGACCTACGAGCAGTACTTC. The full variable domain, completed using reference TRBV7-2 and TRBJ2-7, is GAGVSQSPSNKVTEKGKDVELRCDPISGHTALYWYRQSLGQGLEFLIYFQGNSAPDKSGLPSDRFSAERTGGSVSTLTIQRTQQEDSAVYLCASSFLPGTYEQYFGPGTRLTVT.

The DNA of the CDR3 is TGTGCCAGCAGCTCCGCCGGGACAGGGGGGATGAACACTGAAGCTTTCTTT. Protein sequence: CASSSAGTGGMNTEAFF. The rearrangement joins TRBV7-3 to TRBJ1-1; 11 nucleotides match TRBD1. After removal of 4 bases from V and 0 bases from J, the junction contained 7 bases not matched to a gene. Germline V gene sequence: CDR1 SGHTA, CDR2 FQGTGA. This CDR3 is 17 amino acids long.

The chain joins TRBV5-1 to TRBJ1-2; 7 nucleotides match TRBD1. Germline lookup yields CDR1 SGHRS and CDR2 YFSETQ. This CDR3 contains 15 residues. Trimming cost V 5 bases and J 6 bases; bases outside gene matches: 13. The CDR3 DNA reads as TGCGCCAGCAGTCGGGCCGCCCCGCAGGGGGATGGCTACACCTTC. The encoded protein is CASSRAAPQGDGYTF.

The chain links TRBV7-2 to TRBJ2-5; D possibly corresponds to TRBD2 (7 bases). The ends were cut back, 1 base at V and 6 bases at J, with 12 bases in the middle. This CDR3 is 14 amino acids long. The germline V gene encodes CDR1 SGHTA and CDR2 FQGNSA. CDR3 coding DNA: TGTGCCAGCAGCTTAGAGGGGGGGCGAAAGACCCAGTACTTC. Translating gives CASSLEGGRKTQYF.